This TCR beta chain was observed in a study of T cells in Graves' hyperthyroidism and ophthalmopathy. The study's findings and limits: Blood held most thyroid clonotypes expanded above 0.001 frequency.

TCR beta CDR3 region amplification was performed from RNA transcripts. Carried out on the TCR CDR3, a first-round RT-PCR used the HTBI primer set. TCRdb itself ran the multiplex PCR reads through MiXCR, one entry per CDR3 protein. The data show around 690,000 distinct CDR3 sequences, 15% to 20% seen once. When ophthalmopathy did not progress within 18 months, Graves' hyperthyroidism was considered stable. Newly diagnosed hyperthyroidism patients aged 18 to 65 years had disease lasting under 2 months. Source material for PBMCs was over 8 ml fresh peripheral blood. To note about this clonotype: The antigen is unknown.

This TCR came from a man in his fifties or sixties with Graves' hyperthyroidism. The specimen was blood.

This CDR3 reads CAWSAWRSYGYTF. The CDR3 nucleotides are TGTGCCTGGAGTGCGTGGAGAAGCTATGGCTACACCTTC. The V call is TRBV30, the J call TRBJ1-2; D is uncertain. The V gene lost 1 base and the J gene lost 4 bases, with 10 bases spanning the gap. The germline gives CDR1 GTSNPN, CDR2 SVGIG (reference sequence). The CDR3 extends over 13 amino acids.